This TCR beta chain is from a study of T cell responses to AZD1222 COVID-19 vaccine. Only in-frame clones appear in the TCRdb table, and some are missing; sequencing was by immunoSEQ multiplex PCR. The data show around 100,000 clones, around 85% seen once. The CDR3 consists of 16 residues. V dropped 4 bases and J dropped 2; count of bases not matched to a gene: 7. Germline-derived CDR1 and CDR2 are KGHDR and SFDVKD. A remark on this clone: Its antigen is currently unknown.

Points from the study as a whole: Scientists sampled the repertoires only once the peak T cell response had passed. Vaccine-associated CD4 TCRs ranged over spike, dominating at 160-218 and 743-854. It should be noted that donors were predominantly white British and more often female, and clonal diversity was possibly underestimated.

The sample consisted of peripheral blood, taken 28 days after the second AZD1222 dose. The chain has TRBV24-1 and TRBJ1-2, with 9 positions matching TRBD1. The TCR sequence derives from an adult who received the AZD1222 COVID-19 vaccine. CDR3 loop: CATSETGGSKNYGYTF. For the CDR3, the DNA is TGTGCCACCAGTGAAACAGGGGGCAGCAAAAACTATGGCTACACCTTC.